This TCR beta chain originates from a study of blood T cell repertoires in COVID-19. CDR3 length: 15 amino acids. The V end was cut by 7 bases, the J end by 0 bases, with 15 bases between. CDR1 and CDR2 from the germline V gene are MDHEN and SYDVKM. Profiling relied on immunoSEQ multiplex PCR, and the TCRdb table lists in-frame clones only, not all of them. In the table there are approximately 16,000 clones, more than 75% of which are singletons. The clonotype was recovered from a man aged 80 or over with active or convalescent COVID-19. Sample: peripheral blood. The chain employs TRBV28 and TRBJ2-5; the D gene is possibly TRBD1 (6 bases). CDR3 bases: TGTGCCAGCACCACCGGGACAAGATACCAAGAGACCCAGTACTTC. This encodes CASTTGTRYQETQYF.